Sequencing of this T cell receptor (beta chain) was carried out in a study of control samples from healthy donors and cancer patients. TCRdb keeps only in-frame clones here, not all; method: immunoSEQ multiplex PCR. The data show about 120,000 clones, roughly 90% seen once. Trimming removed 0 bases from V and 2 bases from J, with 11 bases in between. The length of the CDR3 is 15 residues. Germline V gene lookup returns CDR1 SNHLY and CDR2 FYNNEI. J is TRBJ2-7 and V is TRBV2; unclear D gene. The origin of this receptor is a man aged 50-60 years in good health. Sequences were obtained from blood. CDR3 loop: CASSEAQWRAYEQYF. DNA for the CDR3: TGTGCCAGCAGTGAAGCGCAATGGAGAGCCTACGAGCAGTACTTC. Using reference TRBV2 and TRBJ2-7 for the parts outside the CDR3, the full variable domain is EPEVTQTPSHQVTQMGQEVILRCVPISNHLYFYWYRQILGQKVEFLVSFYNNEISEKSEIFDDQFSVERPDGSNFTLKIRSTKLEDSAMYFCASSEAQWRAYEQYFGPGTRLTVT.